A few counts support the clone carrying this T cell receptor (beta chain). No antigen is known for it. This sample is part of a study of T cell responses to AZD1222 COVID-19 vaccine. Germline CDR1 reads LGHDT; CDR2 reads YNNKEL (reference sequence). The CDR3 is made up of 15 amino acids. V was trimmed by 4 bases and J by 3 bases, leaving 16 bases between them. Findings and limits, study-wide: Receipt of two AZD1222 doses was followed by a rise in Spike-specific TCR breadth and depth. Spike-wide coverage was observed for vaccine-associated CD4 TCRs, with dominant responses at 160-218 and 743-854. Mostly white British, mostly female donors; authors suggested clonal diversity may be underestimated.

Sequenced by immunoSEQ multiplex PCR; TCRdb stores in-frame clones only, minus some. Here the sample spans about 150,000 clones, approximately 90% being singletons. The sequencing used peripheral blood, collected 28 days after the second AZD1222 dose. V gene TRBV3-1 (or the pseudogene TRBV3-2) combines with J gene TRBJ2-7; D call uncertain. This sequence originates from an adult who received the AZD1222 COVID-19 vaccine. The CDR3 DNA sequence: TGTGCCAGCAGCCGAAACTCGGACCCGGGCTACGAGCAGTACTTC. Translation gives CASSRNSDPGYEQYF.